This record concerns one TCR beta chain sequence. The antigen is unknown. Sequencing was performed with immunoSEQ multiplex PCR; in TCRdb, only in-frame clones are kept and a portion is missing. The sample consists of roughly 68,000 clones, 65% to 85% of them appearing once. The data stem from a study of Tregs in tolerant kidney transplant recipients. Per germline, CDR1 SGHNT and CDR2 YENEEA. The V segment lost 6 bases and the J segment 6 bases; nucleotides outside the gene matches: 9. The CDR3 contains 15 residues. Whole-study results and caveats: Biological reproducibility was not directly addressed in this study.

The chain has TRBV11-3 and TRBJ2-3, with 10 nucleotides matching TRBD2. Specimen: CD4+ T cells from blood. The receptor's source is a human donor in good health. In DNA, the CDR3 is TGTGCCAGCAGTCAGCGGGAGGGCCTTTGGGATACGCAGTATTTT. Its protein product is CASSQREGLWDTQYF.